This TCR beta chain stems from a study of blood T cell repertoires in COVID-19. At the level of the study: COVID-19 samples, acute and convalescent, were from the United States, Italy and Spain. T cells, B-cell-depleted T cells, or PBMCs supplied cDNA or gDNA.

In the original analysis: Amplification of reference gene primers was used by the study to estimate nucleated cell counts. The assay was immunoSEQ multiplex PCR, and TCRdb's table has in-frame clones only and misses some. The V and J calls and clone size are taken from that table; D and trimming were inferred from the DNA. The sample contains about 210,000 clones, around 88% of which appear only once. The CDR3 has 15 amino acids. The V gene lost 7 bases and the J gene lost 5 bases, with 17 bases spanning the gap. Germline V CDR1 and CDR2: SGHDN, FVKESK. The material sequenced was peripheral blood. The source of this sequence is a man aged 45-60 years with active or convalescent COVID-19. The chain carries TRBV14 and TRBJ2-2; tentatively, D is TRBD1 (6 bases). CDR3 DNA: TGTGCCAGCACCCCCTCCGGGACAACTACCGGGGAGCTGTTTTTT. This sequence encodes CASTPSGTTTGELFF.